The 20 T cell receptor beta chains listed next were all sequenced from one sample in a study of Ad26.COV2.S vaccination and SARS-CoV-2 variants. This table comes from immunoSEQ multiplex PCR, and its TCRdb copy is limited to in-frame clones, with some not included. This table holds about 480,000 clones, 87% found once. Treatment indicated: 19 received Ad26.COV2.S at low or high dose, single or two shots; about 5 received placebo; per-sample allocation not given. Specimen acquisition occurred on day 63 following the initial vaccine or placebo injection. Here the sequenced sample was peripheral blood, taken in a trial of Ad26.COV2.S vaccine versus placebo. The receptors originated from a person between 18 and 65 years old who received the Ad26.COV2.S COVID-19 vaccine or a placebo.

The gene calls are TRBV5-5 and TRBJ1-2, with D possibly matching TRBD1 (6 bases). V gave up 4 bases and J gave up 5 bases, with 18 bases separating them. The CDR3 is made up of 15 amino acids. Per germline, CDR1 SGHKS and CDR2 YYEKEE (reference sequence). The CDR3 region has the DNA TGTGCCAGCAGCCGATCGCCCGGGACACAGTATGGCTACACCTTC. Encoded protein: CASSRSPGTQYGYTF.

The rearrangement joins TRBV6-1 to TRBJ2-7, with D hard to call. V was pared by 1 base and J by 2 bases, with 15 bases between. CDR3 size: 16 residues. CDR1 MNHNS and CDR2 SASEGT come from the germline V gene. This CDR3 is CASSEVGFDVAYEQYF. CDR3 bases: TGTGCCAGCAGTGAAGTCGGGTTCGATGTCGCCTACGAGCAGTACTTC.

The rearrangement joins TRBV30 to TRBJ2-1, with D perhaps being TRBD1 or TRBD2 (6 bases each). The V gene lost 2 bases and the J gene lost 12 bases, with 17 bases spanning the gap. Germline V gene data show CDR1 as GTSNPN and CDR2 as SVGIG (reference sequence). The CDR3 is 13 amino acids. CDR3 nucleotides: TGTGCCTGGAGTACCTTGGGGGGCCCCTCGCAGTTCTTC. It translates to CAWSTLGGPSQFF.

The rearrangement uses TRBV5-4 and TRBJ2-5; D is tentatively TRBD1 or TRBD2 (5 bases each). Germline CDR1 and CDR2: SGHNT and YYREEE (reference sequence). Trimming took off 5 bases at V and 7 bases at J, with 18 bases between the two ends. The CDR3 is made up of 14 amino acids. The CDR3 DNA is TGTGCCAGCAGTCCGATGGGACCACTGGGGACCCAGTACTTC. Its protein is CASSPMGPLGTQYF.

The genes are TRBV27 and TRBJ2-1, with unresolved D. Trimming took 2 bases from V and 0 from J, leaving 11 bases between them. The CDR3 spans 16 residues. The V gene's germline CDR1 is MNHEY and CDR2 SMNVEV (reference sequence). The CDR3 DNA reads TGTGCCAGCAGTTTAATGGCATTAGGCTCCTACAATGAGCAGTTCTTC. Protein sequence: CASSLMALGSYNEQFF.

J is TRBJ1-2 and V is TRBV7-2; 11 bases agree with TRBD1. V lost 3 bases and J lost 7; bases outside the gene matches: 7. Germline V CDR1 and CDR2: SGHTA, FQGNSA. This CDR3 region has 15 residues. CDR3 protein: CASSFDPGTGGGYTF. DNA of the CDR3: TGTGCCAGCAGCTTTGACCCCGGGACAGGGGGTGGCTACACCTTC.

This clone showed up just a few times. The chain combines TRBV12-1 with TRBJ2-7; TRBD2, the table's D call, was not compared with the DNA. TRBV12-1 is labeled a pseudogene. This CDR3 is built from 14 residues. The CDR3 is CATPRRLQNYEQYF. The CDR3 DNA reads TGTGCCACCCCACGCCGACTACAAAACTACGAGCAGTACTTC.

This rearrangement joins TRBV7-9 to TRBJ2-7; 12 bases are shared with TRBD1. With V trimmed by 5 bases and J by 4 bases, 12 bases remained unmatched. Germline CDR1 reads SEHNR; CDR2 reads FQNEAQ (reference sequence). CDR3 length equals 17 residues. CDR3 bases: TGTGCCAGCAGCGAAATTAGGGGGACAGGGGGCCGGTACGAGCAGTACTTC. Encoded protein: CASSEIRGTGGRYEQYF.

This clone turned up a few times. The rearrangement uses TRBV7-8 and TRBJ1-5; no definite D call. The CDR3 runs to 16 residues. CDR1 and CDR2 (germline): SGHVS, FQNEAQ. The V and J ends lost 0 bases and 2 bases respectively, with 11 bases between them. For the CDR3, the DNA is TGTGCCAGCAGCTTAGCGATTGCGGGTCGCAATCAGCCCCAGCATTTT. It translates to CASSLAIAGRNQPQHF.

This clone was recorded a few times. This sequence joins TRBV19 and TRBJ1-6; D perhaps matches TRBD1 (6 bases). The germline gives CDR1 LNHDA, CDR2 SQIVND (reference sequence). Trimming took 7 bases from V and 5 from J, leaving 9 bases between them. The CDR3 consists of 13 residues. CDR3 residues: CASNAGDNSPLHF. In DNA, the CDR3 is TGTGCCAGTAACGCAGGGGATAATTCACCCCTCCACTTT.

The chain employs TRBV11-3 and TRBJ2-1; perhaps TRBD1 as D (5 bases). The germline V gene has CDR1 SGHNT and CDR2 YENEEA. The CDR3 contains 13 residues. The V end lost 0 bases, the J end lost 8 bases, and 8 bases lay between the germline ends. The CDR3 DNA sequence: TGTGCCAGCAGCTTAGATCAAGGGGATGAGCAGTTCTTC. This translates into CASSLDQGDEQFF.

As for this clone: Distinct nucleotide sequences in the sample also encode this CDR3. This rearrangement joins TRBV7-2 to TRBJ1-2, with D uncertain. The CDR3 runs to 14 residues. The germline CDR1 and CDR2 sequences are SGHTA and FQGNSA. Trimming removed 0 bases at V and 0 bases at J, with 5 bases between. This CDR3 is CASSLAATNYGYTF. The CDR3 DNA reads TGTGCCAGCAGCTTAGCCGCTACTAACTATGGCTACACCTTC.

This rearrangement joins TRBV19 to TRBJ1-6; no reliable D call. The CDR3 runs 19 residues. Trimming left V 6 bases short and J 6 bases short, with 27 bases between. Germline V CDR1 and CDR2: LNHDA, SQIVND (reference sequence). This CDR3 is CASRPSHLRRERANSPLHF. CDR3 bases: TGTGCCAGTAGGCCCTCGCACCTGAGGAGGGAGAGGGCTAATTCACCCCTCCACTTT.

This clone has a handful of counts. The chain carries TRBV28 and TRBJ1-5; D is uncertain. In germline, CDR1 is MDHEN, CDR2 SYDVKM. Trimming took off 8 bases at V and 1 base at J, with 9 bases between the two ends. This CDR3 region has 13 residues. The CDR3 DNA reads TGTGCCAGCGGATACAGAAGCAATCAGCCCCAGCATTTT. This encodes CASGYRSNQPQHF.

The sample holds a few counts of this clone. The V call is TRBV28, the J call TRBJ1-5; 9 nucleotides line up with TRBD1. Trimming cost V 0 bases and J 0 bases; bases outside gene matches: 6. Germline-derived CDR1 and CDR2 are MDHEN and SYDVKM. This CDR3 is built from 18 residues. The CDR3, as DNA: TGTGCCAGCAGTTTATGGACAACAGGGGGCATTAGCAATCAGCCCCAGCATTTT. It yields the protein CASSLWTTGGISNQPQHF. Filled out from reference TRBV28 and TRBJ1-5, the complete variable domain reads DVKVTQSSRYLVKRTGEKVFLECVQDMDHENMFWYRQDPGLGLRLIYFSYDVKMKEKGDIPEGYSVSREKKERFSLILESASTNQTSMYLCASSLWTTGGISNQPQHFGDGTRLSIL.

J is TRBJ1-5 and V is TRBV6-2 or TRBV6-3; D unresolved. Germline CDR1 reads MNHEY; CDR2 reads SVGEGT. Trimming removed 2 bases at V and 3 bases at J, with 11 bases between. The CDR3 contains 15 residues. CDR3 sequence reads: CASSYQPLANQPQHF. In DNA, the CDR3 is TGTGCCAGCAGTTACCAGCCATTGGCCAATCAGCCCCAGCATTTT.

V gene TRBV3-1 (or the pseudogene TRBV3-2) combines with J gene TRBJ2-1, with 7 positions matching TRBD2. Germline V gives CDR1 LGHDT, CDR2 YNNKEL (reference sequence). The CDR3 is 18 residues long. Trimming removed 0 bases from V and 3 bases from J; junction bases left unmatched: 11. The CDR3 nucleotides read TGTGCCAGCAGCCAAGATCCATCTAGCGGACCTATCTACAATGAGCAGTTCTTC. It translates to CASSQDPSSGPIYNEQFF.

This chain connects TRBV6-2 or TRBV6-3 to TRBJ2-7; 11 bases align to TRBD2. This CDR3 region has 15 residues. V lost 6 bases and J lost 7; bases outside the gene matches: 11. Germline V gene sequence: CDR1 MNHEY, CDR2 SVGEGT. Here the CDR3 DNA reads TGTGCCAGCAGCCTGACTAGCGGGATAGTGGGTGAGCAGTACTTC. Encoded protein: CASSLTSGIVGEQYF.

The V and J genes are TRBV27 and TRBJ2-1; D is unclear. Trimming left V 0 bases short and J 0 bases short, with 9 bases between. The CDR3 totals 16 residues. CDR1 MNHEY and CDR2 SMNVEV come from the germline V gene (reference sequence). CDR3 in DNA: TGTGCCAGCAGTTTATCGCGAACATTCTCCTACAATGAGCAGTTCTTC. It codes for CASSLSRTFSYNEQFF.

The CDR3: CASSAPRDRDNEQFF. CDR3 DNA sequence: TGTGCCAGCAGTGCCCCCCGGGACAGGGACAATGAGCAGTTCTTC. The chain combines TRBV5-8 with TRBJ2-1, with 9 bases identical to TRBD1. CDR1 and CDR2 from the germline V gene are SGHTS and YDEGEE. The ends lost 5 bases at V and 5 bases at J; junction bases unmatched: 8. The CDR3 extends over 15 amino acids.